This passage covers 15 T cell receptor beta chains from one sample sequenced in a study of neoadjuvant nivolumab and ipilimumab in lung cancer (dated by TCRdb to about 2020). Preparation of the library involved the immunoSEQ multiplex PCR assay. TCRdb holds this immuneACCESS table with in-frame rearrangements only. Some clones are missing; in checked studies, unresolved V genes explain under half, and the rest has no known cause. Here the sample has more than 10,000 clones; approximately 71% occur a single time. 20% to 25% of the sample is held by the ten biggest clonotypes. Sample time point, as interpreted from the label and publication: at surgical resection after neoadjuvant nivolumab +/- ipilimumab. The sequencing used peripheral blood, collected after neoadjuvant nivolumab, alone or with ipilimumab, at or shortly before surgery. The receptors stem from an adult with non-small cell lung cancer.

The chain links TRBV5-1 to TRBJ2-2; 10 bases are a match to TRBD2. With 9 bases clipped from V and 4 bases from J, the junction kept 6 bases outside the gene matches. The CDR3 has 14 amino acids. Looked up from germline, CDR1 is SGHRS and CDR2 is YFSETQ. As DNA, the CDR3 is TGCGCCACCTCGGCTAGCGGGGGCACCGGGGAGCTGTTTTTT. It translates to CATSASGGTGELFF.

V usage is TRBV6-5 and J usage is TRBJ2-7; no definite D call. V lost 4 bases and J lost 3, with 7 bases in between. The germline V gene encodes CDR1 MNHEY and CDR2 SVGAGI. This CDR3 comprises 12 residues. The CDR3 DNA reads as TGTGCCAGCAGTTCCCGCGTCTACGAGCAGTACTTC. It is translated as CASSSRVYEQYF.

V is TRBV29-1 and J is TRBJ2-1; no clear D. V was trimmed by 4 bases and J by 5 bases, leaving 6 bases between them. The CDR3 spans 11 residues. Per the germline V gene, CDR1 is SQVTM and CDR2 is ANQGSEA. The CDR3 DNA follows: TGCAGCGTTGGCCAGAACAATGAGCAGTTCTTC. The encoded protein is CSVGQNNEQFF.

The J gene is TRBJ2-1, the V gene TRBV7-8; TRBD1 agrees at 7 bases. J gave up 9 bases and V 0 bases, and 5 bases lay outside the gene matches. The CDR3 spans 14 residues. Germline V gives CDR1 SGHVS, CDR2 FQNEAQ. The CDR3 protein is CASSLARGPAEQFF. The CDR3 coding sequence is TGTGCCAGCAGCTTAGCGAGGGGGCCGGCTGAGCAGTTCTTC.

V gene TRBV14 combines with J gene TRBJ1-1; unclear D gene. CDR1 SGHDN and CDR2 FVKESK come from the germline V gene. CDR3 length equals 14 residues. Trimming removed 4 bases from V and 1 base from J, with 10 bases in between. Here the CDR3 reads CASSPYRGNTEAFF. Written as DNA, the CDR3 is TGTGCCAGCAGCCCGTATCGAGGGAACACTGAAGCTTTCTTT.

This clone was seen a single time. The V and J genes are TRBV27 and TRBJ2-7, with D possibly matching TRBD2 (6 bases). The V and J ends lost 4 bases and 2 bases respectively, with 12 bases between them. CDR3 length equals 14 residues. Germline V CDR1 and CDR2: MNHEY, SMNVEV (reference sequence). The CDR3 reads CASSSRGGAYEQYF. The CDR3 coding sequence is TGTGCCAGCAGTTCCCGGGGAGGAGCCTACGAGCAGTACTTC.

The chain carries TRBV7-2 and TRBJ2-7; tentatively, D is TRBD2 (6 bases). In germline, CDR1 is SGHTA, CDR2 FQGNSA. The CDR3 has 15 residues. Trimming stripped 3 bases from V and 2 bases from J, with 14 bases between. The CDR3 nucleotides are TGTGCCAGCAGCTTTGATAGCGGAGCGACCTACGAGCAGTACTTC. Translating gives CASSFDSGATYEQYF.

The V and J genes are TRBV11-2 and TRBJ2-3, with D unresolved. Looked up from germline, CDR1 is SGHAT and CDR2 is FQNNGV. Trimming cost V 1 base and J 9 bases, with 8 bases left between them. The CDR3 runs to 12 residues. In DNA form, the CDR3 reads TGTGCCAGCAGCTTAGTTGGCAGCACGCAGTATTTT. This codes for CASSLVGSTQYF.

V is TRBV5-1 and J is TRBJ2-6; 7 bases match TRBD1. The germline CDR1 and CDR2 sequences are SGHRS and YFSETQ. The CDR3 contains 18 residues. Trimming removed 0 bases from V and 0 bases from J; junction bases left unmatched: 6. The CDR3 reads CASSLEGTANSGANVLTF. CDR3 DNA sequence: TGCGCCAGCAGCTTGGAGGGGACAGCGAACTCTGGGGCCAACGTCCTGACTTTC.

This chain joins TRBV5-4 and TRBJ2-5; maybe TRBD2 (7 bases). The CDR3 is made up of 15 amino acids. Germline values: CDR1 SGHNT, CDR2 YYREEE (reference sequence). V lost 2 bases and J lost 5, with 16 bases in between. CDR3 DNA: TGTGCCAGCAGCTTAACGCGGGGGACACGGGAGACCCAGTACTTC. Translation: CASSLTRGTRETQYF.

The genes are TRBV7-9 and TRBJ1-2; D is unclear. This CDR3 is 17 amino acids long. Trimming cost V 5 bases and J 1 base, with 20 bases left between them. Germline V CDR1 and CDR2: SEHNR, FQNEAQ (reference sequence). Here the CDR3 DNA reads TGTGCCAGCAGCCCGACTTCGCGTGTGGACCTTAACTATGGCTACACCTTC. Translating it yields CASSPTSRVDLNYGYTF.

V is TRBV30 and J is TRBJ1-2; D is ambiguous. This CDR3 is 13 amino acids long. V lost 3 bases, J lost 4 bases, and 12 bases lay in between. The germline V gene encodes CDR1 GTSNPN and CDR2 SVGIG (reference sequence). The CDR3 is CAWRAGISYGYTF. DNA of the CDR3: TGTGCCTGGAGAGCGGGTATCAGCTATGGCTACACCTTC.

The chain is built from TRBV6-5 and TRBJ1-2; 9 bases map to TRBD1. This CDR3 contains 14 residues. Germline-derived CDR1 and CDR2 are MNHEY and SVGAGI. Trimming took 5 bases from V and 6 from J; bases not matched to a gene: 7. The CDR3 spells CASSRGTGPHGYTF. The DNA for the CDR3 is TGTGCCAGCAGTCGCGGGACAGGGCCTCATGGCTACACCTTC.

This clone showed up just a few times. The chain joins TRBV4-1 to TRBJ2-1; no reliable D call. Trimming shortened V by 3 bases and J by 7 bases, and 10 bases separated the two germline ends. Germline V gene data show CDR1 as MGHRA and CDR2 as YSYEKL. This CDR3 comprises 13 residues. The CDR3 DNA sequence: TGCGCCAGCAGCCAGACCCTAGAGAATGAGCAGTTCTTC. Amino acid sequence: CASSQTLENEQFF.

This chain links TRBV11-2 with TRBJ2-1; D is unclear. The CDR3 totals 15 residues. V was pared by 4 bases and J by 0 bases, with 10 bases between. Looked up from germline, CDR1 is SGHAT and CDR2 is FQNNGV. In DNA form, the CDR3 reads TGTGCCAGCAGCTCCACTCTTAGCTCCTACAATGAGCAGTTCTTC. It is translated as CASSSTLSSYNEQFF.